This TCR beta chain was sequenced in a study of cytomegalovirus exposure and HLA in healthy donors. Findings and limits, study-wide: Cytomegalovirus status was reportedly diagnosed by the classifier with high specificity and sensitivity.

The PCR used 60 Vbeta and 13 Jbeta primers. Sequencing was performed with immunoSEQ multiplex PCR; in TCRdb, only in-frame clones are kept and a portion is missing. This sample has 150,000 to 200,000 clones, with around 80% found just once. This CDR3 spans 16 amino acids. V lost 2 bases to trimming and J lost 7 bases; unmatched junction nucleotides: 4. CDR1 SEHNR and CDR2 FQNEAQ come from the germline V gene (reference sequence). This clone was picked up a small number of times. Its matching antigen is unknown. The sample consisted of PBMCs. The source of this sequence is a man between 18 and 29 years old in good health and CMV-seronegative. The chain has TRBV7-9 and TRBJ2-1; 14 bases are a match to TRBD2. The CDR3 DNA sequence: TGTGCCAGCAGCTTAAGGGGGACTAGCGGGAGAAATGAGCAGTTCTTC. It codes for CASSLRGTSGRNEQFF.